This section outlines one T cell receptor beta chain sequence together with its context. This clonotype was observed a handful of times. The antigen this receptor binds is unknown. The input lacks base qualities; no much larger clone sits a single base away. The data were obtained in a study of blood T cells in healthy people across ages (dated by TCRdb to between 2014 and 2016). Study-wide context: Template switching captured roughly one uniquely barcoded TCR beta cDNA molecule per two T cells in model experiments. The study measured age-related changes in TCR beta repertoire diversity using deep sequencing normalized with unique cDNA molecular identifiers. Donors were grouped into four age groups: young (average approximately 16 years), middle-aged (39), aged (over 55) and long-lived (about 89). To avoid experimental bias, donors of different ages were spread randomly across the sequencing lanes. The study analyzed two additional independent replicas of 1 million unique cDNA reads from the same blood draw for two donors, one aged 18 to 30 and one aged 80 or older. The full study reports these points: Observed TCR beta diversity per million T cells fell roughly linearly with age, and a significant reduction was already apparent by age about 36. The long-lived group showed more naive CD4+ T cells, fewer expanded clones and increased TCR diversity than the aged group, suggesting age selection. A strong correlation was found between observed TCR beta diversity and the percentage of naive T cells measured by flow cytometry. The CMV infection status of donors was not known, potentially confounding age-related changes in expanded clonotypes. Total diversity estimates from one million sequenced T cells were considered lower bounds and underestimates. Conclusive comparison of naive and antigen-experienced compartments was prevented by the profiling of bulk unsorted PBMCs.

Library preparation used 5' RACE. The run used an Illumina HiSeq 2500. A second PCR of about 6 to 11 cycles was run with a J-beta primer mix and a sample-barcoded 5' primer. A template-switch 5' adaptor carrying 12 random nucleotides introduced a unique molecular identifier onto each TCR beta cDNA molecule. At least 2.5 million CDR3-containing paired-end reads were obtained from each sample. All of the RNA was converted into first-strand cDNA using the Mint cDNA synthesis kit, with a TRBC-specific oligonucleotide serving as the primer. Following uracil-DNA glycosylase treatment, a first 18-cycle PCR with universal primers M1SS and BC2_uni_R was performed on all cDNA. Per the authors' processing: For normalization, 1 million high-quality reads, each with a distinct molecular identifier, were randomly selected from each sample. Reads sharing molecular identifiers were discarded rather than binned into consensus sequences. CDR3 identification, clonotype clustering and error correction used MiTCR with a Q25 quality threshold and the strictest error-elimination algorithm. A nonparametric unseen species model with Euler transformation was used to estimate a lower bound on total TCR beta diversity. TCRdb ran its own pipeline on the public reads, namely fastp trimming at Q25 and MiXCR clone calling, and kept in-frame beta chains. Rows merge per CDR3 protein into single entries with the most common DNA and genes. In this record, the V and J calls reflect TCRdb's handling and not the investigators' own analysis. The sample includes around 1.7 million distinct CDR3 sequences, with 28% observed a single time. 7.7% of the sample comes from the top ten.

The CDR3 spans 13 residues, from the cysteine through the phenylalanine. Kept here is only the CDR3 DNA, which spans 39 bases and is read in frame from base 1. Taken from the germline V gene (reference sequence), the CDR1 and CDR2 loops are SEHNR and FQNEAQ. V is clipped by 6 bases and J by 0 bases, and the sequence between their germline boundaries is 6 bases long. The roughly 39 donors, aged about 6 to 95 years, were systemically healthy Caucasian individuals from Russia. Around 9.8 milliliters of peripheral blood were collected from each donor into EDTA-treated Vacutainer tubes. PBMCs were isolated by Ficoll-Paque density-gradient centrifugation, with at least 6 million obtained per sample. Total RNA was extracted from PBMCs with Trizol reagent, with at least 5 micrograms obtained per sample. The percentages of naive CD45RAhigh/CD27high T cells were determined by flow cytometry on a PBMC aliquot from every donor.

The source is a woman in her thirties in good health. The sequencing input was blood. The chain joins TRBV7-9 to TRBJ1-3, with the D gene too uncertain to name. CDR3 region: CASRADSGNTIYF. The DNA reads TGTGCCAGCAGGGCCGACTCTGGAAACACCATATATTTT.